These 29 T cell receptor beta chains originate from one sample sequenced in a study of multiple sclerosis patients with progressive multifocal leukoencephalopathy. The time point here: before natalizumab initiation. Generated by immunoSEQ multiplex PCR, the TCRdb table keeps only in-frame clones and is missing some. Of roughly 30,000 clones detected, more than 75% appear once; the ten largest clones hold 1.1%. Source material: PBMCs. Receptor source: a human donor with multiple sclerosis.

The chain recombines TRBV27 with TRBJ2-3; D is unclear. Germline V gene lookup returns CDR1 MNHEY and CDR2 SMNVEV (reference sequence). V gave up 5 bases and J gave up 1 base, with 13 bases separating them. This CDR3 region has 15 residues. The CDR3 loop reads CASSLYVSGTDTQYF. CDR3 bases: TGTGCCAGCAGTCTTTATGTGAGCGGCACAGATACGCAGTATTTT.

The V gene is TRBV18, the J gene TRBJ2-2; 9 nucleotides align to TRBD1. The length of the CDR3 is 14 residues. With V trimmed by 8 bases and J by 2 bases, 3 bases remained unmatched. The germline CDR1 and CDR2 sequences are KGHSH and LQKENI. CDR3 nucleotides: TGTGCCAGCACGGGACAGGGAAACACCGGGGAGCTGTTTTTT. It is translated as CASTGQGNTGELFF.

CDR3 protein: CASSTPTGGHSYEQYF. DNA for the CDR3: TGTGCCAGCAGCACTCCGACAGGTGGCCATTCCTACGAGCAGTACTTC. This chain links TRBV5-6 with TRBJ2-7; TRBD1 might be the D (6 bases). Trimming removed 4 bases from V and 1 base from J, with 18 bases in between. Germline-derived CDR1 and CDR2 are SGHDT and YYEEEE. The CDR3 length is 16 residues.

The genes are TRBV10-3 and TRBJ1-1, with 7 bases fitting TRBD1. This CDR3 has 16 amino acids. Trimming cost V 1 base and J 1 base; bases outside gene matches: 6. The V gene's germline CDR1 is ENHRY and CDR2 SYGVKD. As DNA, the CDR3 is TGTGCCATCAGTGAGTATCCAGGGGGGAAGAACACTGAAGCTTTCTTT. Protein product: CAISEYPGGKNTEAFF.

CDR3 region: CASSVGRGVYEQYF. Written as DNA, the CDR3 is TGTGCCAGCAGCGTTGGACGGGGGGTATACGAGCAGTACTTC. The V call is TRBV7-8, the J call TRBJ2-7, with 7 bases aligning to TRBD2. Germline V CDR1 and CDR2: SGHVS, FQNEAQ. With 5 bases clipped from V and 4 bases from J, the junction kept 8 bases outside the gene matches. The CDR3 totals 14 residues.

The chain employs TRBV19 and TRBJ2-3; perhaps TRBD1 as D (6 bases). The CDR3 sequence is 14 residues long. The germline V and J ends were trimmed by 10 bases and 5 bases, with 19 bases remaining between them. From germline, CDR1 is LNHDA and CDR2 SQIVND (reference sequence). The CDR3 region is CATNTGYAGDTQYF. The CDR3 DNA follows: TGTGCCACCAATACAGGGTATGCCGGAGATACGCAGTATTTT.

The chain couples TRBV2 to TRBJ2-6, with 7 bases fitting TRBD1. V gave up 6 bases and J gave up 2 bases; unmatched junction bases: 16. From germline, CDR1 is SNHLY and CDR2 FYNNEI. The length of the CDR3 is 19 residues. The CDR3 DNA reads TGTGCCAGCAGGGTAGAAGGGGGCCGTCTGCCTACTGGGGCCAACGTCCTGACTTTC. Translating gives CASRVEGGRLPTGANVLTF.

V is TRBV7-6 and J is TRBJ1-2; possibly TRBD1 for D (6 bases). In germline, CDR1 is SGHVS, CDR2 FNYEAQ. V gave up 4 bases and J gave up 3 bases, with 18 bases separating them. The length of the CDR3 is 16 residues. The CDR3 DNA is TGTGCCAGCAGCTCTAAACCTACGACAGGAGACTATGGCTACACCTTC. Amino acid sequence: CASSSKPTTGDYGYTF. The full variable domain, rest sourced from reference TRBV7-6 and TRBJ1-2, is GAGVSQSPRYKVTKRGQDVALRCDPISGHVSLYWYRQALGQGPEFLTYFNYEAQQDKSGLPNDRFSAERPEGSISTLTIQRTEQRDSAMYRCASSSKPTTGDYGYTFGSGTRLTVV.

The chain combines TRBV29-1 with TRBJ1-1; the D is unclear. The ends were cut back, 4 bases at V and 3 bases at J, with 24 bases in the middle. The germline V gene has CDR1 SQVTM and CDR2 ANQGSEA. CDR3 size: 17 residues. DNA of the CDR3: TGCAGCGTTGTACGGACGGGGAGAGAGGAGTGGGACACTGAAGCTTTCTTT. Translated, it gives CSVVRTGREEWDTEAFF. Using reference TRBV29-1 and TRBJ1-1 for the parts outside the CDR3, the full variable domain is SAVISQKPSRDICQRGTSLTIQCQVDSQVTMMFWYRQQPGQSLTLIATANQGSEATYESGFVIDKFPISRPNLTFSTLTVSNMSPEDSSIYLCSVVRTGREEWDTEAFFGQGTRLTVV.

This clone showed up just a few times. The chain combines TRBV6-5 with TRBJ2-1; 7 nucleotides match TRBD1. CDR3 length equals 14 residues. Germline CDR1 is MNHEY and CDR2 is SVGAGI. The V gene end was trimmed by 5 bases and the J gene end by 0 bases; junction bases not matched to a gene: 1. This chain's CDR3 is CASSPGGSYNEQFF. As DNA, the CDR3 is TGTGCCAGCAGTCCAGGGGGCTCCTACAATGAGCAGTTCTTC.

The chain carries TRBV7-2 and TRBJ1-5, with a weak D call TRBD1 (5 bases). The CDR3 runs 13 residues. Germline lookup yields CDR1 SGHTA and CDR2 FQGNSA. Trimming cost V 7 bases and J 7 bases, with 14 bases left between them. Here the CDR3 DNA reads TGTGCCAGCACGGAATGGGGCCGACAGCCCCAGCATTTT. Amino acid sequence: CASTEWGRQPQHF. Filled out from reference TRBV7-2 and TRBJ1-5, the complete variable domain reads GAGVSQSPSNKVTEKGKDVELRCDPISGHTALYWYRQSLGQGLEFLIYFQGNSAPDKSGLPSDRFSAERTGGSVSTLTIQRTQQEDSAVYLCASTEWGRQPQHFGDGTRLSIL.

This clone was recorded only once. The chain carries TRBV28 and TRBJ2-3; 10 nucleotides align to TRBD2. The trim removed 5 bases at V and 5 bases at J, leaving 7 bases unmatched. Germline CDR1 and CDR2: MDHEN and SYDVKM. CDR3 length: 15 amino acids. The CDR3: CASSPTSGVGDTQYF. CDR3 bases: TGTGCCAGCAGTCCCACTAGCGGGGTAGGAGATACGCAGTATTTT.

The chain couples TRBV10-2 to TRBJ2-1; TRBD2 is a possible D gene (5 bases). This CDR3 has 13 residues. The V gene lost 8 bases and the J gene lost 4 bases, with 12 bases spanning the gap. The germline gives CDR1 WSHSY, CDR2 SAAADI. The CDR3 region has the DNA TGCGCCAGCGGGAGAAAGACTTACAATGAGCAGTTCTTC. This translates into CASGRKTYNEQFF.

The chain employs TRBV5-6 and TRBJ2-2; D possibly corresponds to TRBD1 (6 bases). With 0 bases removed from V and 5 bases from J, the gap between germline ends came to 11 bases. Germline V gene lookup returns CDR1 SGHDT and CDR2 YYEEEE. The CDR3 consists of 15 residues. Written as DNA, the CDR3 is TGTGCCAGCAGCTTGGGGGGGCCGGGAACCGGGGAGCTGTTTTTT. Translated: CASSLGGPGTGELFF.

This chain uses TRBV7-3 with TRBJ1-6; a weak D match, TRBD1 (6 bases). The length of the CDR3 is 16 residues. The ends were cut back, 4 bases at V and 6 bases at J, with 16 bases in the middle. Germline CDR1 reads SGHTA; CDR2 reads FQGTGA. The CDR3 DNA sequence: TGTGCCAGCAGCTCCGATCGTTGGGGGCCTAATTCACCCCTCCACTTT. This encodes CASSSDRWGPNSPLHF.

CDR3 sequence reads: CAWSLGSGGTDTQYF. CDR3 bases: TGTGCCTGGAGCCTAGGGTCAGGAGGCACAGATACGCAGTATTTT. This chain links TRBV30 with TRBJ2-3; D is unresolved. This CDR3 contains 15 residues. The germline V and J ends were trimmed by 3 bases and 1 base, with 14 bases remaining between them. Germline assignment: CDR1 GTSNPN and CDR2 SVGIG (reference sequence).

The chain links TRBV6-5 to TRBJ1-1, with TRBD1 matching over 7 bases. The CDR3 has 15 residues. Germline loops: CDR1 MNHEY, CDR2 SVGAGI. J was trimmed by 0 bases and V by 6 bases; bases with no gene match: 7. As DNA, the CDR3 is TGTGCCAGCAGGGACAGGTCAATCCTGAACACTGAAGCTTTCTTT. Its protein is CASRDRSILNTEAFF.

The gene calls are TRBV4-1 and TRBJ2-2, with 9 bases fitting TRBD2. The CDR3 has 17 residues. Germline assignment: CDR1 MGHRA and CDR2 YSYEKL. Germline trimming cut 3 bases from V and 4 bases from J; bases unmatched to any gene: 9. CDR3 DNA sequence: TGCGCCAGCAGCCAGCCTTTCAGCGGGGGGCCCACCGGGGAGCTGTTTTTT. Translation gives CASSQPFSGGPTGELFF.

The gene calls are TRBV5-1 and TRBJ1-2; 7 positions match TRBD1. This CDR3 spans 16 amino acids. CDR1 SGHRS and CDR2 YFSETQ come from the germline V gene. Trimming took 0 bases from V and 0 from J; bases not matched to a gene: 5. CDR3 nucleotide sequence: TGCGCCAGCAGCTTGGGACAGGGAAATTCTAACTATGGCTACACCTTC. Protein sequence: CASSLGQGNSNYGYTF.

This chain joins TRBV6-7 and TRBJ1-4; the D is unclear. TRBV6-7 is noted as an ORF with a role that remains uncertain. CDR3 size: 17 residues. Trimming stripped 0 bases from V and 0 bases from J, with 11 bases between. CDR3 sequence: CASSYSDKDSTNEKLFF. CDR3 DNA: TGTGCCAGCAGTTACTCCGACAAGGACTCAACTAATGAAAAACTGTTTTTT.

This chain connects TRBV11-2 to TRBJ2-7; D is unclear. Between the trimmed V and J ends, which lost 2 bases and 2 bases, there was a span of 4 bases. Germline CDR1 and CDR2: SGHAT and FQNNGV. The CDR3 covers 12 residues. CDR3 coding DNA: TGTGCCAGCAGCTTATGGCCCTACGAGCAGTACTTC. Its translation is CASSLWPYEQYF. Supplemented by reference TRBV11-2 and TRBJ2-7, the full variable domain reads EAGVAQSPRYKIIEKRQSVAFWCNPISGHATLYWYQQILGQGPKLLIQFQNNGVVDDSQLPKDRFSAERLKGVDSTLKIQPAKLEDSAVYLCASSLWPYEQYFGPGTRLTVT.

V gene TRBV5-8 combines with J gene TRBJ2-2; 8 bases match TRBD1. Germline-derived CDR1 and CDR2 are SGHTS and YDEGEE. This CDR3 is 16 amino acids long. V was clipped by 5 bases and J by 1 base; unmatched bases: 7. CDR3 nucleotides: TGTGCCAGCAGTGAATATGGGACAGGGAACACCGGGGAGCTGTTTTTT. It codes for CASSEYGTGNTGELFF.

This clone occurred once. The chain recombines TRBV28 with TRBJ2-7, with 7 bases lining up with TRBD1. The V and J ends lost 5 bases and 5 bases, in that order; junction bases with no gene match: 9. CDR3 length: 14 amino acids. Germline V gene sequence: CDR1 MDHEN, CDR2 SYDVKM. The DNA of the CDR3 is TGTGCCAGCAGTCCACTCCGACAGGGCCACGAGCAGTACTTC. Residues: CASSPLRQGHEQYF.

The J gene is TRBJ1-1, the V gene TRBV2, with 8 bases identical to TRBD1. The J segment lost 1 base and the V segment lost 6 bases, leaving 10 bases of the junction unmatched. The CDR3 is 16 residues long. Germline CDR1 reads SNHLY; CDR2 reads FYNNEI. The CDR3 sequence: CASSVKTGTGNTEAFF. For the CDR3, the DNA is TGTGCCAGCAGCGTCAAAACCGGGACAGGGAACACTGAAGCTTTCTTT.

The genes are TRBV5-1 and TRBJ2-6; TRBD2 is a possible D gene (5 bases). Trimming cost V 0 bases and J 0 bases, with 7 bases left between them. Germline CDR1 reads SGHRS; CDR2 reads YFSETQ. CDR3 length: 16 amino acids. CDR3 bases: TGCGCCAGCAGCTTGGAGGCGGGCTCTGGGGCCAACGTCCTGACTTTC. Protein: CASSLEAGSGANVLTF.

This chain uses TRBV13 with TRBJ2-5; D is unclear. The CDR3 totals 12 residues. V lost 4 bases and J 11 bases, leaving 14 bases between the germline ends. The germline CDR1 and CDR2 sequences are PRHDT and FYEKMQ (reference sequence). Here the CDR3 reads CASSSSAKEQYF. CDR3 in DNA: TGTGCCAGCAGCTCCAGTGCTAAGGAGCAGTACTTC.

The chain employs TRBV9 and TRBJ1-3, with unresolved D. The CDR3 consists of 13 residues. Trimming removed 2 bases from V and 4 bases from J, with 7 bases in between. The germline gives CDR1 SGDLS, CDR2 YYNGEE. CDR3 coding DNA: TGTGCCAGCAGCGTTGCGGGAGGAAACACCATATATTTT. This encodes CASSVAGGNTIYF. The full variable domain, with the rest looked up from reference TRBV9 and TRBJ1-3, is DSGVTQTPKHLITATGQRVTLRCSPRSGDLSVYWYQQSLDQGLQFLIQYYNGEERAKGNILERFSAQQFPDLHSELNLSSLELGDSALYFCASSVAGGNTIYFGEGSWLTVV.

This sequence joins TRBV4-1 and TRBJ2-7; no reliable D call. The germline gives CDR1 MGHRA, CDR2 YSYEKL. This CDR3 has 17 residues. Trimming took off 1 base at V and 0 bases at J, with 16 bases between the two ends. This CDR3 is CASSQVIQGYTSYEQYF. CDR3 nucleotide sequence: TGCGCCAGCAGCCAAGTTATTCAAGGGTACACCTCCTACGAGCAGTACTTC.

This clone was picked up one time. The CDR3 bases are TGTGCCAGCAGTTTATACGCCCCAGGGGGAGATGGCTACACCTTC. It yields the protein CASSLYAPGGDGYTF. V is TRBV28 and J is TRBJ1-2; 7 positions agree with TRBD1. The CDR3 loop spans 15 amino acids. Trimming removed 1 base from V and 6 bases from J; junction bases left unmatched: 8. The germline V gene encodes CDR1 MDHEN and CDR2 SYDVKM.